Listed here is a single T cell receptor (beta chain). These data are taken from a study of blood T cell repertoires in COVID-19. Turning to the study itself: T cells, B-cell-depleted T cells, or PBMCs supplied cDNA or gDNA.

Original methodology: For nucleated cells, counts were estimated from reference gene primer amplification. Sequenced by immunoSEQ multiplex PCR; TCRdb stores in-frame clones only, minus some. V and J calls and clone size are those listed in that table; D and trimming were worked out from the DNA. This sample carries fewer than 200,000 clones, approximately 86% of them seen once, and the ten largest clones take more than 7.5%. V shed 7 bases and J shed 2 bases, with 12 bases lying between them. CDR1 MNHNS and CDR2 SASEGT come from the germline V gene. The CDR3 has 14 amino acids. This TCR was sampled from a man aged 45-60 years with active or convalescent COVID-19. The chain uses TRBV6-1 and TRBJ1-5; D perhaps matches TRBD1 (5 bases). The sample consisted of peripheral blood. The DNA for the CDR3 is TGTGCCAGCACAGGGTACGAGGGCAATCAGCCCCAGCATTTT. This encodes CASTGYEGNQPQHF.